The 15 T cell receptor beta chains reported below all come from one sample, sequenced in a study of blood T cells in healthy people across ages. For the second PCR, which ran for roughly 7 to 11 cycles, a sample-barcoded 5' primer and a J-beta primer mix were used. MiXCR, applied by TCRdb to the 5' RACE reads, yields one record per CDR3 protein. The sample records 1.5 million or so distinct CDR3 sequences, 40% to 50% being singletons. Material for sequencing was blood. These receptors were collected from a woman aged 18-29 years in good health.

The gene calls are TRBV25-1 and TRBJ1-1; TRBD1 agrees at 11 bases. Germline CDR1 MGHDK, CDR2 SYGVNS. The CDR3 spans 13 residues. Trimming removed 7 bases from V and 3 bases from J; junction bases left unmatched: 1. This CDR3 is CASMGQGDTEAFF. CDR3 in DNA: TGTGCCAGCATGGGACAGGGGGACACTGAAGCTTTCTTT.

This clonotype was detected once. This chain joins TRBV6-1 and TRBJ2-7; 9 nucleotides align to TRBD1. V gave up 6 bases and J gave up 3 bases; unmatched junction bases: 15. This CDR3 region has 17 residues. Germline V gene sequence: CDR1 MNHNS, CDR2 SASEGT. CDR3 in amino acids: CASRRRTGTGSFYEQYF. In DNA, the CDR3 is TGTGCCAGCAGGCGCCGGACCGGGACAGGGAGTTTCTACGAGCAGTACTTC.

There are a few counts of this clonotype. V and J are TRBV6-6 and TRBJ2-2; TRBD1 agrees at 7 bases. The CDR3 extends over 16 amino acids. Looked up from germline, CDR1 is MNHNY and CDR2 is SVGAGI (reference sequence). The V gene end was trimmed by 6 bases and the J gene end by 4 bases; junction bases not matched to a gene: 11. The CDR3 sequence is CASRKEGAAVTGELFF. CDR3 DNA: TGTGCCAGCAGAAAAGAGGGGGCGGCGGTCACCGGGGAGCTGTTTTTT.

This clonotype was detected a few times. This rearrangement joins TRBV3-1 to TRBJ2-4; 9 bases map to TRBD2. Unmatched junction bases numbered 6, after V lost 0 bases and J lost 0 bases. This CDR3 has 18 residues. The germline V gene encodes CDR1 LGHDT and CDR2 YNNKEL (reference sequence). CDR3 protein: CASSQERTSVRAKNIQYF. CDR3 in DNA: TGTGCCAGCAGCCAAGAAAGGACTAGCGTAAGAGCCAAAAACATTCAGTACTTC.

The gene calls are TRBV7-2 and TRBJ2-1, with D tentatively TRBD1 (6 bases). Trimming pared 4 bases from V and 4 bases from J, leaving 14 bases between. Germline CDR1 and CDR2: SGHTA and FQGNSA. The CDR3 has 15 amino acids. CDR3 in amino acids: CASSSSGTQYNEQFF. The DNA of the CDR3 is TGTGCCAGCAGCTCATCCGGGACACAGTACAATGAGCAGTTCTTC. Filled out from reference TRBV7-2 and TRBJ2-1, the complete variable domain reads GAGVSQSPSNKVTEKGKDVELRCDPISGHTALYWYRQSLGQGLEFLIYFQGNSAPDKSGLPSDRFSAERTGGSVSTLTIQRTQQEDSAVYLCASSSSGTQYNEQFFGPGTRLTVL.

This clonotype was observed a few times. The V and J genes are TRBV6-5 and TRBJ1-2, with 9 bases matching TRBD1. The germline CDR1 and CDR2 sequences are MNHEY and SVGAGI. V dropped 2 bases and J dropped 4; count of bases not matched to a gene: 5. CDR3 length equals 15 residues. The CDR3 sequence is CASSYSQTGGYGYTF. The DNA of the CDR3 is TGTGCCAGCAGTTACAGCCAGACAGGGGGCTATGGCTACACCTTC.

This clonotype was seen a few times. This chain connects TRBV6-5 to TRBJ1-2; the D is unclear. The CDR3 is 13 amino acids. Trimming took off 5 bases at V and 0 bases at J, with 7 bases between the two ends. The germline gives CDR1 MNHEY, CDR2 SVGAGI. This CDR3 reads CASSHQANYGYTF. The DNA for the CDR3 is TGTGCCAGCAGTCACCAGGCTAACTATGGCTACACCTTC.

The gene calls are TRBV29-1 and TRBJ2-1; 10 nucleotides line up with TRBD2. The CDR3 spans 12 residues. Germline V lookup: CDR1 SQVTM, CDR2 ANQGSEA. J was trimmed by 8 bases and V by 6 bases; bases with no gene match: 4. CDR3 nucleotide sequence: TGCAGCGTCGGGACTAGCGTTTATGAGCAGTTCTTC. Translated: CSVGTSVYEQFF.

This clonotype has just a few counts. V is TRBV24-1 and J is TRBJ2-1; TRBD2 agrees at 11 bases. The CDR3 length is 16 residues. Trimming took 0 bases from V and 6 from J; bases not matched to a gene: 3. In germline, CDR1 is KGHDR, CDR2 SFDVKD. The CDR3 is CATSDLTSGGLNEQFF. CDR3 DNA sequence: TGTGCCACCAGTGATTTGACTAGCGGGGGCCTCAATGAGCAGTTCTTC.

This clonotype showed up just a few times. The chain recombines TRBV10-3 with TRBJ2-3; TRBD2 agrees at 9 bases. This CDR3 spans 13 amino acids. CDR1 ENHRY and CDR2 SYGVKD come from the germline V gene. J was trimmed by 6 bases and V by 11 bases; bases with no gene match: 9. DNA for the CDR3: TGTGCCTCCCGCGGGGGGGGGCTGGATACGCAGTATTTT. Translating gives CASRGGGLDTQYF.

This clonotype has more than one count but fewer than ten. The V gene is TRBV10-3, the J gene TRBJ1-2, with unresolved D. This CDR3 region has 9 residues. Germline values: CDR1 ENHRY, CDR2 SYGVKD. V was shortened by 8 bases and J by 4 bases, with 2 bases between the two germline ends. The CDR3 here is CAIGYGYTF. The CDR3 DNA sequence: TGTGCCATCGGCTATGGCTACACCTTC.

The chain recombines TRBV5-1 with TRBJ2-3, with TRBD1 matching 7 bases. The CDR3 spans 17 residues. The germline V gene has CDR1 SGHRS and CDR2 YFSETQ. V lost 1 base and J lost 2; bases outside the gene matches: 10. CDR3 loop: CASSLKPRDRATDTQYF. CDR3 nucleotide sequence: TGCGCCAGCAGCTTGAAGCCCCGGGACAGAGCCACAGATACGCAGTATTTT.

The chain carries TRBV20-1 and TRBJ2-5; 8 bases line up with TRBD1. TRBJ2-7 explains the end of the DNA better; the J call may be wrong. This CDR3 has 14 amino acids. Looked up from germline, CDR1 is DFQATT and CDR2 is SNEGSKA (reference sequence). As DNA, the CDR3 is TGCAGTGCTAGAGGTCTAGGGACAGGCTACGAGCAGTACTTC. This sequence encodes CSARGLGTGYEQYF.

This clonotype was counted between two and nine times. The chain employs TRBV20-1 and TRBJ2-7; TRBD2 aligns across 9 bases. After removal of 5 bases from V and 4 bases from J, the junction contained 21 bases not matched to a gene. The CDR3 is 18 residues long. CDR1 is DFQATT and CDR2 is SNEGSKA in the germline V gene (reference sequence). The CDR3 bases are TGCAGTGCTTTCCCCTCCGGCGGGGGGGCTCGGGAATGGTACGAGCAGTACTTC. It specifies CSAFPSGGGAREWYEQYF.

This chain uses TRBV28 with TRBJ2-7; D is unclear. Trimming removed 6 bases from V and 2 bases from J, with 11 bases in between. Germline V gene data show CDR1 as MDHEN and CDR2 as SYDVKM. This CDR3 is built from 13 residues. DNA for the CDR3: TGTGCCAGCAGCTCCCTCTCCCCCTACGAGCAGTACTTC. Translation gives CASSSLSPYEQYF.